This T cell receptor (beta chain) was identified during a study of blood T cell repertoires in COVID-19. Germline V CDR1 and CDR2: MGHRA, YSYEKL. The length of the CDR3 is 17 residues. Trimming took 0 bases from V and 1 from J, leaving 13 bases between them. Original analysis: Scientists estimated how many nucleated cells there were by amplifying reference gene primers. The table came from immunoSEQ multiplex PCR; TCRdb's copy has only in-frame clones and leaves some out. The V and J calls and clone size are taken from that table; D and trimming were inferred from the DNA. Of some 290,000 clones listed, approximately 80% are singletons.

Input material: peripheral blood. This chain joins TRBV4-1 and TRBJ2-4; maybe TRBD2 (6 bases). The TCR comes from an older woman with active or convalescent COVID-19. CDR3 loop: CASSQDSASGAKNIQYF. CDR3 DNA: TGCGCCAGCAGCCAAGATAGCGCAAGCGGGGCCAAAAACATTCAGTACTTC.